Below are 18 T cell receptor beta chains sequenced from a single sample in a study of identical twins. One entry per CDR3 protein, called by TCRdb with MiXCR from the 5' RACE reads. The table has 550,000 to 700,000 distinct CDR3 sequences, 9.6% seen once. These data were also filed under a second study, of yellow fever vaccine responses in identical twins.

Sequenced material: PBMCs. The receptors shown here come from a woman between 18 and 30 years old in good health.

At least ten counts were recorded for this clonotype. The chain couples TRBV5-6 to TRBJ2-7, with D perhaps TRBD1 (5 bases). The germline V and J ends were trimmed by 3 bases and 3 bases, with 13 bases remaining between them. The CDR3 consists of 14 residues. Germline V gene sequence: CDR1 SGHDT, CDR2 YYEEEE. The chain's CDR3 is CASSSDSIGYEQYF. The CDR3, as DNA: TGTGCCAGCAGCTCCGACAGTATAGGCTACGAGCAGTACTTC.

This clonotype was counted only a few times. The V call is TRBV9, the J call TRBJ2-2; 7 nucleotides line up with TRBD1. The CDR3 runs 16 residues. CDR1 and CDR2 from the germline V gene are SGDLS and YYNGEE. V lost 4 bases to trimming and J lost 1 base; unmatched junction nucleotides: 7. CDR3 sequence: CASSFRTGENTGELFF. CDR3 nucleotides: TGTGCCAGCAGCTTCCGGACAGGAGAGAACACCGGGGAGCTGTTTTTT.

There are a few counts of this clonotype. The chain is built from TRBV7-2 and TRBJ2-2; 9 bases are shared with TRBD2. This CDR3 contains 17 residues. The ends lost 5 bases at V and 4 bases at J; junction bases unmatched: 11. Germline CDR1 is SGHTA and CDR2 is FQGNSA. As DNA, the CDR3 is TGTGCCAGCAGCCGGGGAGGTAGCGGGAGCGCCACCGGGGAGCTGTTTTTT. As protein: CASSRGGSGSATGELFF.

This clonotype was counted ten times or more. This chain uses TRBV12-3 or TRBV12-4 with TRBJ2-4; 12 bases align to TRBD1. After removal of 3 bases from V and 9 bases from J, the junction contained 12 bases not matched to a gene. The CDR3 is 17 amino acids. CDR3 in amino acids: CASSLGPHGTGGSIQYF. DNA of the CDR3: TGTGCCAGCAGTTTGGGCCCCCATGGGACAGGGGGCAGCATTCAGTACTTC.

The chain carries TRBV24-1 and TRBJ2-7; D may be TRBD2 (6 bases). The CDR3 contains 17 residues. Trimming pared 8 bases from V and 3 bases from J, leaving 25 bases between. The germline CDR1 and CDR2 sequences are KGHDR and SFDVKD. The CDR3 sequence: CATIWPAGDPNFYEQYF. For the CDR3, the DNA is TGTGCCACCATCTGGCCAGCGGGCGACCCAAACTTCTACGAGCAGTACTTC.

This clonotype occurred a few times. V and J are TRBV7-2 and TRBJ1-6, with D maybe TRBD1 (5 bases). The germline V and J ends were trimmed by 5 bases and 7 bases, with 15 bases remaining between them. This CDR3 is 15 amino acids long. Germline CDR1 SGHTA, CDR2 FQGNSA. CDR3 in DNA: TGTGCCAGCAGCATCACAGGAAGCAGGAATTCACCCCTCCACTTT. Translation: CASSITGSRNSPLHF.

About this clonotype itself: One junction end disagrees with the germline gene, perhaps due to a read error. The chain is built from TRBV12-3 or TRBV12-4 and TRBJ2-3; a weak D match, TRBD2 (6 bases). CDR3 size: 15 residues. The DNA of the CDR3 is TGTGCCAGCAACCCGTTCGGGAGCGGCACAAATACGCAGTATTTT. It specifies CASNPFGSGTNTQYF.

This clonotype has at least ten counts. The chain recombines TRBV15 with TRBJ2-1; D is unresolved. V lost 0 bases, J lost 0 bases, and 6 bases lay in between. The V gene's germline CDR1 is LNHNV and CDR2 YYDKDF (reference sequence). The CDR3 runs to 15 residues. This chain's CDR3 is CATSRDLSSYNEQFF. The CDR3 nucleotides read TGTGCCACCAGCAGAGATTTGAGCTCCTACAATGAGCAGTTCTTC.

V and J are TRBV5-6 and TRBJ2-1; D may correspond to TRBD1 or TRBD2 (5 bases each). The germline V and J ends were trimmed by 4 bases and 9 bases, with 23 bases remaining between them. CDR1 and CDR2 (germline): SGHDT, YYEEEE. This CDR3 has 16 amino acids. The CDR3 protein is CASSLLPGTLGSEQFF. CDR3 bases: TGTGCCAGCAGCCTTCTACCGGGGACCCTAGGAAGTGAGCAGTTCTTC.

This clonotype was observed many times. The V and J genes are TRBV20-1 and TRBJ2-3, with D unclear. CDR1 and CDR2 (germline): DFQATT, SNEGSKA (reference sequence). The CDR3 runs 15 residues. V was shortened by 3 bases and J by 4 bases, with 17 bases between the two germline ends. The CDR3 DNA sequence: TGCAGTGCTAGCTTCGGGCCATCCCCGGCAGATACGCAGTATTTT. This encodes CSASFGPSPADTQYF.

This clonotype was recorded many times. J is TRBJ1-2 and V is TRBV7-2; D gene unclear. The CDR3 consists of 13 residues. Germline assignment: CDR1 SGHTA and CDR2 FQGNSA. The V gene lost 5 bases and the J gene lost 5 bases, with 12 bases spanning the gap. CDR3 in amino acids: CASSPGRGYGYTF. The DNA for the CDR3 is TGTGCCAGCAGCCCCGGACGGGGATATGGCTACACCTTC.

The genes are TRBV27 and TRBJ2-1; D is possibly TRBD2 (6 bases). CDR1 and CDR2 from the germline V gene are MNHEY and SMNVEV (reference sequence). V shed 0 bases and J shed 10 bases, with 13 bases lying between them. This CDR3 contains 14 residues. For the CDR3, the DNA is TGTGCCAGCAGTTTATCGGGACTTCCTGAGGAGCAGTTCTTC. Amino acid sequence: CASSLSGLPEEQFF.

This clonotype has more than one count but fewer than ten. CDR3 sequence (DNA): TGTGCCAGCAGCCCCCCCCGACAGCAAGAGACCCAGTACTTC. It is translated as CASSPPRQQETQYF. This chain joins TRBV13 and TRBJ2-5; D may be TRBD1 (5 bases). Germline-derived CDR1 and CDR2 are PRHDT and FYEKMQ (reference sequence). V lost 5 bases and J lost 2, with 12 bases in between. This CDR3 comprises 14 residues.

CDR3 sequence reads: CASSDGLAGGPGRTQYF. The CDR3 DNA sequence: TGTGCCAGCAGCGACGGACTAGCGGGAGGTCCCGGGAGGACCCAGTACTTC. This chain uses TRBV7-9 with TRBJ2-5; the match to TRBD2 covers 14 bases. The CDR3 totals 17 residues. Germline assignment: CDR1 SEHNR and CDR2 FQNEAQ (reference sequence). J was trimmed by 7 bases and V by 5 bases; bases with no gene match: 12.

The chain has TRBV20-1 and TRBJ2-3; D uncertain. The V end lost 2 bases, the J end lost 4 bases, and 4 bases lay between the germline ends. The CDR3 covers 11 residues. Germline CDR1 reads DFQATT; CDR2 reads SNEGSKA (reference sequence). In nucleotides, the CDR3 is TGCAGTGCTAGACCGCCAGATACGCAGTATTTT. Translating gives CSARPPDTQYF.

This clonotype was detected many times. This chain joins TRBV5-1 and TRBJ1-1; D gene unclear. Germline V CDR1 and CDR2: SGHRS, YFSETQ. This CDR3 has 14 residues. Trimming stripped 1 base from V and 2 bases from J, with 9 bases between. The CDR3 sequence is CASSLYGPNTEAFF. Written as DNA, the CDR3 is TGCGCCAGCAGCTTGTACGGTCCCAACACTGAAGCTTTCTTT.

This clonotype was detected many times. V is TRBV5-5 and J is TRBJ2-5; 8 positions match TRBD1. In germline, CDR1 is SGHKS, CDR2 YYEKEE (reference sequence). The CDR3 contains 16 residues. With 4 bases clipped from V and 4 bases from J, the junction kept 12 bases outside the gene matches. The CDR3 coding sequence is TGTGCCAGCAGCGAATTCGTAGGACAGGGAGGAGAGACCCAGTACTTC. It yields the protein CASSEFVGQGGETQYF.

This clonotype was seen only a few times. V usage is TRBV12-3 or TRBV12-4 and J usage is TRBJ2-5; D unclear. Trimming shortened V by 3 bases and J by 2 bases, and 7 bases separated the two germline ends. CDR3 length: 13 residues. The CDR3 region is CASSFQPQETQYF. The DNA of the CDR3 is TGTGCCAGCAGTTTTCAGCCGCAAGAGACCCAGTACTTC.